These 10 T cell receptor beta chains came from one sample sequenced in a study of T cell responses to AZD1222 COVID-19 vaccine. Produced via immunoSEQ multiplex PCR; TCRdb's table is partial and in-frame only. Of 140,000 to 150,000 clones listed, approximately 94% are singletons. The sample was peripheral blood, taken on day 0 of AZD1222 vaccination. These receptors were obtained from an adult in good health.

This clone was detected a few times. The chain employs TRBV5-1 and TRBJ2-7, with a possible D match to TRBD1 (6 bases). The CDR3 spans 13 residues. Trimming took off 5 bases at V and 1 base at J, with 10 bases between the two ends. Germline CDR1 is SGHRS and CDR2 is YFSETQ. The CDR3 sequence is CASSAQGSYEQYF. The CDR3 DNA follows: TGCGCCAGCAGTGCACAGGGTTCCTACGAGCAGTACTTC.

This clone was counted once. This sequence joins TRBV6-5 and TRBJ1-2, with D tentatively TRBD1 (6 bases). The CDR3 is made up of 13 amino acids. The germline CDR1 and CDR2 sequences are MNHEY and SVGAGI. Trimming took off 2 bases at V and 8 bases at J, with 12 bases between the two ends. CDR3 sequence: CASSYSNRDGYTF. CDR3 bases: TGTGCCAGCAGTTACAGCAACAGGGACGGCTACACCTTC.

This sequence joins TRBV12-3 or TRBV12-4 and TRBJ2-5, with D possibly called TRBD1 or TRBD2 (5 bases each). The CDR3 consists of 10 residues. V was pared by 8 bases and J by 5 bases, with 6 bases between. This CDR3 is CASGGETQYF. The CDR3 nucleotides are TGTGCCAGCGGGGGTGAGACCCAGTACTTC.

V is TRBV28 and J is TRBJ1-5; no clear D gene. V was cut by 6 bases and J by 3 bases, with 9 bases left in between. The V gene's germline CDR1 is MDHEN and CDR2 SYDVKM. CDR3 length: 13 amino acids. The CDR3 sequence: CASRGGPNQPQHF. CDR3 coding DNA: TGTGCCAGCAGAGGAGGGCCCAATCAGCCCCAGCATTTT. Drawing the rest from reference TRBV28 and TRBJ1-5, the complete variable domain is DVKVTQSSRYLVKRTGEKVFLECVQDMDHENMFWYRQDPGLGLRLIYFSYDVKMKEKGDIPEGYSVSREKKERFSLILESASTNQTSMYLCASRGGPNQPQHFGDGTRLSIL.

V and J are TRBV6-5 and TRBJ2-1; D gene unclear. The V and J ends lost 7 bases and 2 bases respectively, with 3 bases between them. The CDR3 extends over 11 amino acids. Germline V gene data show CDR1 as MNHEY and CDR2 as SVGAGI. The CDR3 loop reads CASMAYNEQFF. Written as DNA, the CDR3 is TGTGCCAGCATGGCCTACAATGAGCAGTTCTTC.

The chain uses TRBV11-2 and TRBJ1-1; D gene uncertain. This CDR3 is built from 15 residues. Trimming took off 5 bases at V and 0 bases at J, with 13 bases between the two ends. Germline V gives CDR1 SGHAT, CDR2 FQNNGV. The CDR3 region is CASSPRSGVNTEAFF. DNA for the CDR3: TGTGCCAGCAGCCCCCGATCCGGGGTGAACACTGAAGCTTTCTTT.

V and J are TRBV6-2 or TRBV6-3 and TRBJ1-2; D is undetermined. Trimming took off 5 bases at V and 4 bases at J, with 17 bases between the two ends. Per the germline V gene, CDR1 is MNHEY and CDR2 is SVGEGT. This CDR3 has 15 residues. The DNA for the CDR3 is TGTGCCAGCAGTCATTTTCTCGGGCCTGGCTATGGCTACACCTTC. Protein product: CASSHFLGPGYGYTF.

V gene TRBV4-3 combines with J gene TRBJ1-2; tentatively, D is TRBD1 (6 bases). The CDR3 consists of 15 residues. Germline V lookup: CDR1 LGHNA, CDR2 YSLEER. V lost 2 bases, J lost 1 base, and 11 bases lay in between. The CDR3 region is CASSQMQGLNYGYTF. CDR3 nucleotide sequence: TGCGCCAGCAGCCAAATGCAGGGGCTTAACTATGGCTACACCTTC.

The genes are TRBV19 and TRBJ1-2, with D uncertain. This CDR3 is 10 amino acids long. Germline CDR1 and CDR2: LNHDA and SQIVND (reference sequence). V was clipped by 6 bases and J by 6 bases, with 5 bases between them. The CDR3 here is CASRRDGYTF. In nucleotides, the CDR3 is TGTGCCAGTAGGAGAGATGGCTACACCTTC.

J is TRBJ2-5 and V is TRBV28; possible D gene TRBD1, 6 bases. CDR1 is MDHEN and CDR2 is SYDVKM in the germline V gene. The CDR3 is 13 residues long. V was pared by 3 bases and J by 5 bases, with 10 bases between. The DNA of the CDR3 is TGTGCCAGCAGTTTTCCAGGGGACGAGACCCAGTACTTC. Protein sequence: CASSFPGDETQYF. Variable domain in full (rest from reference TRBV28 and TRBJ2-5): DVKVTQSSRYLVKRTGEKVFLECVQDMDHENMFWYRQDPGLGLRLIYFSYDVKMKEKGDIPEGYSVSREKKERFSLILESASTNQTSMYLCASSFPGDETQYFGPGTRLLVL.